These T cell receptor beta chains were read from a single sample in a study of memory CD4+ T cells and cytomegalovirus serostatus. TCRdb keeps only in-frame clones here, not all; method: immunoSEQ multiplex PCR. The data show roughly 48,000 clones, about three quarters seen once. The sequenced material came from memory CD4+ T cells from blood. The receptors originated from an adult in good health and CMV-seropositive. Both conserved end residues are part of each CDR3. A D gene is named only where the DNA matches it firmly. For some rows the clone size is stated as once, few or many, or as a class when expanded; others skip it.

>TRBJ2-3|TRBV19|.|few|16
TGTGCCAGTAGTAGACACGGGACCGCAAGCCGAGATACGCAGTATTTT
CASSRHGTASRDTQYF
>TRBJ1-5|TRBV29-1|.|.|14
TGCAGCGTCTCCTCTGGGGGGTATGATCAGTCCCAGCATTTT
CSVSSGGYDQSQHF
>TRBJ1-4|TRBV7-9|.|.|15
TGTGCCAGCAGCTTAGGAGCGACAGTGGGTGAAAAACTGTTTTTT
CASSLGATVGEKLFF
>TRBJ2-3|TRBV7-3|TRBD2|.|14
TGTGCCAGCAGCCTCGGGACTAGTACAGATACGCAGTATTTT
CASSLGTSTDTQYF
>TRBJ2-2|TRBV18|.|.|12
TGTGCCAGCTCAAGGAACACCGGGGAGCTGTTTTTT
CASSRNTGELFF
>TRBJ2-7|TRBV7-6|TRBD1|.|13
TGTGCCAGCAGCTTCGGACAGGGGTACGAGCAGTACTTC
CASSFGQGYEQYF
>TRBJ2-1|TRBV5-5|TRBD2|once|14
TGTGCCAGCAGCTTAGCGGGGGGGCGTAGTGAGCAGTTCTTC
CASSLAGGRSEQFF
>TRBJ1-5|TRBV2|.|few|12
TGTGCCAGCAGTGGTGGCGATCAGCCCCAGCATTTT
CASSGGDQPQHF
>TRBJ2-5|TRBV29-1|.|.|13
TGCAGCGTTGGGGGACGCCGAGGAGAGACCCAGTACTTC
CSVGGRRGETQYF
>TRBJ1-1|TRBV5-5|.|.|14
TGTGCCAGCAGCCAGGGACCGTCGAACACTGAAGCTTTCTTT
CASSQGPSNTEAFF
>TRBJ2-7|TRBV19|TRBD1|few|14
TGTGCCACCGCCACCGGGACAGGGTCGTCCGAGCAGTACTTC
CATATGTGSSEQYF
>TRBJ2-3|TRBV5-8|TRBD1|few|15
TGTGCCAGCAGCTTAGGGGGCGCGAACACAGATACGCAGTATTTT
CASSLGGANTDTQYF
>TRBJ2-1|TRBV5-1|.|.|14
TGCGCCAGCAAGGCGTCTAGCGCCGTCTATGAGCAGTTCTTC
CASKASSAVYEQFF
>TRBJ1-1|TRBV5-1|TRBD1|once|14
TGCGCCAGCAGCTTGGACAGGGGGCAATATGAAGCTTTCTTT
CASSLDRGQYEAFF
>TRBJ2-1|TRBV5-1|.|.|13
TGCGCCAGCAGCTCGTCCTTCCACAATGAGCAGTTCTTC
CASSSSFHNEQFF
>TRBJ2-2|TRBV7-2|.|once|12
TGTGCCAGCAGCTTCCTACTAGGGGAGCTGTTTTTT
CASSFLLGELFF
>TRBJ2-3|TRBV7-9|TRBD2|.|14
TGTGCCAGCAGTGCTAGCGGGAGTAGAGATACGCAGTATTTT
CASSASGSRDTQYF
>TRBJ2-5|TRBV7-2|.|.|13
TGTGCCAGCAGCTTAGGCCTAGGGGAGACCCAGTACTTC
CASSLGLGETQYF
>TRBJ2-1|TRBV5-1|TRBD2|.|19
TGCGCCAGCAGCGATCCGGGACTAGCGGGAGGGAGCTCCTACAATGAGCAGTTCTTC
CASSDPGLAGGSSYNEQFF
>TRBJ2-1|TRBV20-1|.|.|11
TGCAGTGCTAGAGTCGGGACTGAGCAGTTCTTC
CSARVGTEQFF
>TRBJ2-5|TRBV18|.|.|12
TGTGCCAGCTCAAACCAGCAAGAGACCCAGTACTTC
CASSNQQETQYF
>TRBJ2-1|TRBV7-8|.|.|16
TGTGCCAGCAGCCCTCTAGGACTGAGCTCAGACAATGAGCAGTTCTTC
CASSPLGLSSDNEQFF
>TRBJ2-1|TRBV18|TRBD2|.|19
TGTGCCAGCTCACCACCCAGGACTAGCGGGAGGTTGAGCAACAATGAGCAGTTCTTC
CASSPPRTSGRLSNNEQFF
>TRBJ2-2|TRBV29-1|.|.|16
TGCAGCGTTGGCGCTAGCCGCGCTCTCAACACCGGGGAGCTGTTTTTT
CSVGASRALNTGELFF
>TRBJ2-1|TRBV7-8|.|.|16
TGTGCCAGCAGCTTAGCGCCGGGGGTCTCCTACAATGAGCAGTTCTTC
CASSLAPGVSYNEQFF
>TRBJ1-2|TRBV4-2|TRBD1|.|15
TGTGCCAGCAGCTTGAGGGGGCAGAGCCACTATGGCTACACCTTC
CASSLRGQSHYGYTF
>TRBJ2-6|TRBV19|.|few|17
TGTGCCAGTAGTGGTAACAGGGTCGGCTCTGGGGCCAACGTCCTGACTTTC
CASSGNRVGSGANVLTF
>TRBJ2-7|TRBV7-2|TRBD2|.|16
TGTGCCAGCAGCTTAGTACTCGGCGGGAGTAAGGTCGAGCAGTACTTC
CASSLVLGGSKVEQYF
>TRBJ2-7|TRBV11-2|.|.|13
TGTGCCAGCAGCTTAGACAGGGGCTACGAGCAGTACTTC
CASSLDRGYEQYF
>TRBJ1-5|TRBV2|TRBD1|.|16
TGTGCCAGCAGAGTACAGGGGAGATACGGAAATCAGCCCCAGCATTTT
CASRVQGRYGNQPQHF
>TRBJ2-7|TRBV15|TRBD1|.|13
TGTGCCACCAGCAGAGTAGGGGGCCACGAGCAGTACTTC
CATSRVGGHEQYF
>TRBJ1-1|TRBV27|.|.|13
TGTGCCAGCAGTTGGGCGACAGAGAGTGAAGCTTTCTTT
CASSWATESEAFF
>TRBJ2-5|TRBV14|TRBD2|.|16
TGTGCCAGCAGCCAATCCCCCGGCGGGGGACAAGAGACCCAGTACTTC
CASSQSPGGGQETQYF
>TRBJ2-2|TRBV5-5|.|few|12
TGTGCCAGCAGCTTGGGGCAGGGTGGGCTGTTTTTT
CASSLGQGGLFF
>TRBJ2-5|TRBV29-1|.|.|10
TGCAGCGTTGGGGTTGAGACCCAGTACTTC
CSVGVETQYF
>TRBJ2-1|TRBV7-2|.|.|13
TGTGCCAGCAGCTTAAGAAGGGGCGATGAGCAGTTCTTC
CASSLRRGDEQFF
>TRBJ2-6|TRBV19|.|once|14
TGTGCCAGTAGTAAAGGGTCGGGGGCCAACGTCCTGACTTTC
CASSKGSGANVLTF
>TRBJ2-3|TRBV2|TRBD2|few|14
TGTGCCAGCAGTGCACTAGCCGGGGGGGATACGCAGTATTTT
CASSALAGGDTQYF
>TRBJ1-2|TRBV27|TRBD1|.|14
TGTGCCAGCAGACAGGGGGCGGAAAACTATGGCTACACCTTC
CASRQGAENYGYTF
>TRBJ1-5|TRBV2|.|.|14
TGTGCCAGCGACACGGGGCTTACCAATCAGCCCCAGCATTTT
CASDTGLTNQPQHF
>TRBJ2-5|TRBV11-3|TRBD1|.|16
TGTGCCAGCAGCAGCGGGGACAGGGGCGGGGAGGAGACCCAGTACTTC
CASSSGDRGGEETQYF
>TRBJ2-5|TRBV19|TRBD2|.|15
TGTGCCAGTAGTTTGGGGGGGAGGGCCGGGGTGACCCAGTACTTC
CASSLGGRAGVTQYF
>TRBJ2-1|TRBV6-5|TRBD2|.|16
TGTGCCAGCAGTTACTCGAGGCTAGCGGCTGGGGATGAGCAGTTCTTC
CASSYSRLAAGDEQFF
>TRBJ1-1|TRBV2|.|medium-sized|14
TGTGCCAGCAGTGAACGAGGGGTCAACACTGAAGCTTTCTTT
CASSERGVNTEAFF
>TRBJ2-7|TRBV11-1|TRBD2|.|15
TGTGCCAGCAGCCTCAGGACTAGCGGCTCCTACGAGCAGTACTTC
CASSLRTSGSYEQYF
>TRBJ2-7|TRBV5-6|.|.|15
TGTGCCAGCAGCCTGCCGGGACCGACTACCTCCGAGCAGTACTTC
CASSLPGPTTSEQYF
>TRBJ1-4|TRBV9|.|.|14
TGTGCCAGCAGCGCCCCGACCGAGAATGAAAAACTGTTTTTT
CASSAPTENEKLFF